A single sample is the source of the 13 T cell receptor beta chains below, sequenced in a study of blood T cell repertoires in COVID-19. Libraries were prepared by immunoSEQ multiplex PCR; TCRdb keeps only in-frame clonotypes and omits some of them. The sample carries about 130,000 clones, about 88% recorded once. Sequenced material: peripheral blood. The receptor source for this set is a man aged 60 to 75 with COVID-19, enrolled during active disease.

The chain carries TRBV12-3 or TRBV12-4 and TRBJ1-4; 8 nucleotides line up with TRBD1. The CDR3 is made up of 13 amino acids. V shed 5 bases, J shed 5 bases, and the junction held 1 base outside the gene matches. The CDR3 sequence is CASSRQGNEKLFF. CDR3 bases: TGTGCCAGCAGTCGACAGGGGAATGAAAAACTGTTTTTT.

This chain connects TRBV19 to TRBJ1-4; a weak D match, TRBD1 (5 bases). CDR1 is LNHDA, CDR2 SQIVND, per germline (reference sequence). V lost 7 bases, J lost 8 bases, and 20 bases lay in between. The CDR3 extends over 15 amino acids. CDR3 sequence: CASTDRTSEQEKLFF. CDR3 nucleotides: TGTGCCAGTACCGACCGGACATCAGAACAGGAAAAACTGTTTTTT.

This clone was seen only a few times. The chain joins TRBV5-1 to TRBJ2-1; 8 bases are shared with TRBD2. The germline CDR1 and CDR2 sequences are SGHRS and YFSETQ. The CDR3 is made up of 15 amino acids. V lost 6 bases, J lost 0 bases, and 5 bases stayed unmatched. The CDR3 nucleotides are TGCGCCAGCACCTATAGCGGGAACTCCTACAATGAGCAGTTCTTC. The encoded protein is CASTYSGNSYNEQFF.

V usage is TRBV7-8 and J usage is TRBJ2-1; perhaps TRBD1 as D (6 bases). The CDR3 totals 15 residues. Trimming left V 4 bases short and J 0 bases short, with 10 bases between. Germline V lookup: CDR1 SGHVS, CDR2 FQNEAQ. CDR3: CASSSTGVSYNEQFF. CDR3 nucleotide sequence: TGTGCCAGCAGCTCGACAGGAGTCTCCTACAATGAGCAGTTCTTC.

The rearrangement uses TRBV6-6 and TRBJ2-1, with a tentative D call TRBD2 (5 bases). The CDR3 length is 14 residues. CDR1 is MNHNY and CDR2 is SVGAGI in the germline V gene (reference sequence). Trimming shortened V by 0 bases and J by 4 bases, and 7 bases separated the two germline ends. The CDR3 DNA sequence: TGTGCCAGCAGTTACTCGCGGGTTTACAATGAGCAGTTCTTC. It is translated as CASSYSRVYNEQFF.

CDR3 in amino acids: CASSSLPGLAGVSGEQFF. The CDR3 region has the DNA TGTGCCAGCAGCTCGCTTCCGGGACTAGCGGGAGTATCGGGTGAGCAGTTCTTC. The chain is built from TRBV7-9 and TRBJ2-1; 14 bases agree with TRBD2. CDR1 is SEHNR and CDR2 is FQNEAQ in the germline V gene (reference sequence). The CDR3 contains 18 residues. Unmatched junction bases numbered 14, after V lost 4 bases and J lost 9 bases.

The rearrangement uses TRBV5-1 and TRBJ2-3; D is possibly TRBD1 (6 bases). The CDR3 totals 15 residues. Germline CDR1 reads SGHRS; CDR2 reads YFSETQ. V lost 3 bases, J lost 1 base, and 12 bases lay in between. Here the CDR3 DNA reads TGCGCCAGCAGCTCTACAGGGTCCGGCACAGATACGCAGTATTTT. This translates into CASSSTGSGTDTQYF.

The rearrangement joins TRBV19 to TRBJ1-5; 9 positions match TRBD1. Germline V gives CDR1 LNHDA, CDR2 SQIVND (reference sequence). The V and J ends lost 5 bases and 4 bases, in that order; junction bases with no gene match: 3. The CDR3 has 14 amino acids. CDR3 protein: CASSEQGANQPQHF. The CDR3 coding sequence is TGTGCCAGTAGTGAACAGGGGGCGAATCAGCCCCAGCATTTT.

V is TRBV2 and J is TRBJ2-4; TRBD1 might be the D (6 bases). The CDR3 covers 13 residues. Looked up from germline, CDR1 is SNHLY and CDR2 is FYNNEI. Trimming stripped 7 bases from V and 3 bases from J, with 10 bases between. CDR3 loop: CASTTGGKNIQYF. For the CDR3, the DNA is TGTGCCAGCACGACAGGAGGCAAAAACATTCAGTACTTC.

This clone was counted once. This chain uses TRBV19 with TRBJ2-3, with 9 bases identical to TRBD2. The germline V gene has CDR1 LNHDA and CDR2 SQIVND (reference sequence). There are 15 residues in the CDR3. Germline trimming cut 9 bases from V and 2 bases from J; bases unmatched to any gene: 9. This chain's CDR3 is CASSSLAGSTDTQYF. In nucleotides, the CDR3 is TGTGCCAGCAGCTCGCTAGCGGGGTCCACAGATACGCAGTATTTT.

The chain couples TRBV9 to TRBJ1-1, with a tentative D call TRBD1 (6 bases). Germline CDR1 is SGDLS and CDR2 is YYNGEE. The V and J ends lost 4 bases and 4 bases respectively, with 14 bases between them. The length of the CDR3 is 14 residues. For the CDR3, the DNA is TGTGCCAGCAGCAAGAGGGGGGGCCTCACTGAAGCTTTCTTT. Its protein is CASSKRGGLTEAFF.

CDR3 DNA: TGTGCCAGCAATGAGGGTGAAAGCACAGATACGCAGTATTTT. As protein: CASNEGESTDTQYF. The chain uses TRBV28 and TRBJ2-3, with D tentatively TRBD2 (5 bases). V lost 7 bases and J lost 0, with 11 bases in between. This CDR3 is 14 amino acids long. The germline V gene has CDR1 MDHEN and CDR2 SYDVKM.

The chain carries TRBV7-8 and TRBJ1-2; no definite D call. CDR3 length: 15 residues. Trimming took 8 bases from V and 2 from J, leaving 18 bases between them. CDR1 and CDR2 from the germline V gene are SGHVS and FQNEAQ. The CDR3 region has the DNA TGTGCCAGCTCCGGCGCACCTGCGGAAAACTATGGCTACACCTTC. This codes for CASSGAPAENYGYTF.